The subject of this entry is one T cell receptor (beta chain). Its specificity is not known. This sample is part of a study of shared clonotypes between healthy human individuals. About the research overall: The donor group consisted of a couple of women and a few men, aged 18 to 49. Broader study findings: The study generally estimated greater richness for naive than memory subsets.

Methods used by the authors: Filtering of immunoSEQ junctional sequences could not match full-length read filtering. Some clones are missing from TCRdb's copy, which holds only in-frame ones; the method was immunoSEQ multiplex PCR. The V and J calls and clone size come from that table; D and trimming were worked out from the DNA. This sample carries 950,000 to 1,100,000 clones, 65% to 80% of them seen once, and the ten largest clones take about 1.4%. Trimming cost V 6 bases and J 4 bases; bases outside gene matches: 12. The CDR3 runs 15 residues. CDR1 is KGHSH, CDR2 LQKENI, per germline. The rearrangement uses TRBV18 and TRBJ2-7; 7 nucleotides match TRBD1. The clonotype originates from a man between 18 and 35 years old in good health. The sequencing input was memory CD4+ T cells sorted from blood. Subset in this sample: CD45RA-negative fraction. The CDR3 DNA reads TGTGCCAGCTCCCCCCGACAGGGCGTTTATTACGAGCAGTACTTC. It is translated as CASSPRQGVYYEQYF.